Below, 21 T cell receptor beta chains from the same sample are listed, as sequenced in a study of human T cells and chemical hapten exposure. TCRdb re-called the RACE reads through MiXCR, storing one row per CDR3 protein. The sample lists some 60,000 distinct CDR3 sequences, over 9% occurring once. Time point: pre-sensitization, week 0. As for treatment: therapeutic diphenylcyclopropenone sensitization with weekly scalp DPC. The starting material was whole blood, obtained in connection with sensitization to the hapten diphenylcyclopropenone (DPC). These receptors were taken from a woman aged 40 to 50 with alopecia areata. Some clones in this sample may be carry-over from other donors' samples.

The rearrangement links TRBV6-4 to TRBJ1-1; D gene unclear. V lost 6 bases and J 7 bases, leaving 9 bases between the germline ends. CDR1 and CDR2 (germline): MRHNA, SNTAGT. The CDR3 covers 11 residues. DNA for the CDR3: TGTGCCAGCAGATCACAGAGTGAAGCTTTCTTT. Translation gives CASRSQSEAFF.

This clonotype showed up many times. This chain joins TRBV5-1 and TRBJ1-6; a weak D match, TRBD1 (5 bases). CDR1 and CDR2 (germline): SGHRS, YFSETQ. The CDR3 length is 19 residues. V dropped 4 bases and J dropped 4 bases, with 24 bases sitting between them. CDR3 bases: TGCGCCAGCAGCAAAGGGACGGACCTACCGAAACCTTATAATTCACCCCTCCACTTT. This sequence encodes CASSKGTDLPKPYNSPLHF.

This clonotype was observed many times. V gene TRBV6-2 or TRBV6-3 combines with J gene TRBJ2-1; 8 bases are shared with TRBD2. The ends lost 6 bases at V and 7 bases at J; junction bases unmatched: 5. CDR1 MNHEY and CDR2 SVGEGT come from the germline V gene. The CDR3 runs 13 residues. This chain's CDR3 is CASRRGTRNEQFF. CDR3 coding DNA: TGTGCCAGCAGAAGGGGGACTAGGAATGAGCAGTTCTTC.

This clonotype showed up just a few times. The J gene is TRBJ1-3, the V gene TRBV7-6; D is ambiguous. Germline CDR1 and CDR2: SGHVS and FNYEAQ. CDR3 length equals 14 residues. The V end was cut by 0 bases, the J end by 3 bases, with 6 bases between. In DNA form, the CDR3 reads TGTGCCAGCAGCTTAGCGCCTGGTGGAAACACCATATATTTT. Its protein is CASSLAPGGNTIYF.

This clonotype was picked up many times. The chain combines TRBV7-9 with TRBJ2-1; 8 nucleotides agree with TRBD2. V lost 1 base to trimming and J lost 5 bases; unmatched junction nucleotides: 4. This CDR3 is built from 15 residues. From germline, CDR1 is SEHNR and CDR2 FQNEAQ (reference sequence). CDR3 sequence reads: CASSLDLAGNNEQFF. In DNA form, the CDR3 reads TGTGCCAGCAGCTTAGACTTAGCGGGAAACAATGAGCAGTTCTTC.

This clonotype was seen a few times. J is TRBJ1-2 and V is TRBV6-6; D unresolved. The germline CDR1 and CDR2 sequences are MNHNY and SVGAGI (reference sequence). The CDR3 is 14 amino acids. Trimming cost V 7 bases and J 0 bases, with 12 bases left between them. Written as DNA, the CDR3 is TGTGCCAGCACCGCCAGCGGCGCTAACTATGGCTACACCTTC. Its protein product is CASTASGANYGYTF.

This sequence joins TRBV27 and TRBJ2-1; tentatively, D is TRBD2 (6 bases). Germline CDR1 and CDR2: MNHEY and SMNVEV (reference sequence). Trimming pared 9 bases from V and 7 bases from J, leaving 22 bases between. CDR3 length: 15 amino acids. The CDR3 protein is CASATGSIKGNEQFF. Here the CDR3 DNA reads TGTGCCAGTGCCACCGGGAGTATTAAGGGAAATGAGCAGTTCTTC.

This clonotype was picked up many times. CDR3 sequence reads: CASSGQGYSPLHF. CDR3 DNA sequence: TGTGCCAGCTCGGGACAGGGCTATTCACCCCTCCACTTT. The chain has TRBV19 and TRBJ1-6; TRBD1 aligns across 9 bases. Germline loops: CDR1 LNHDA, CDR2 SQIVND (reference sequence). The CDR3 covers 13 residues. The J segment lost 8 bases and the V segment lost 9 bases, leaving 5 bases of the junction unmatched.

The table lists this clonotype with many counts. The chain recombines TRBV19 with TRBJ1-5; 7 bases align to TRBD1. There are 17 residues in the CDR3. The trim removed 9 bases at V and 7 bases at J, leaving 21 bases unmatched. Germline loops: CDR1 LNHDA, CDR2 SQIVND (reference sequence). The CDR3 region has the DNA TGTGCCAGCGAAACCCGAAACAGGGGAACAAGGGAGCAGCCCCAGCATTTT. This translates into CASETRNRGTREQPQHF.

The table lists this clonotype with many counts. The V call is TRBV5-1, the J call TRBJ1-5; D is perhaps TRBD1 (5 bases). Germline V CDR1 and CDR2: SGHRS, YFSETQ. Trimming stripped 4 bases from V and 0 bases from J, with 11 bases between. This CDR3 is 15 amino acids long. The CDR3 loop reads CASSPGLNSNQPQHF. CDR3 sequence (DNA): TGCGCCAGCAGCCCGGGACTGAATAGCAATCAGCCCCAGCATTTT.

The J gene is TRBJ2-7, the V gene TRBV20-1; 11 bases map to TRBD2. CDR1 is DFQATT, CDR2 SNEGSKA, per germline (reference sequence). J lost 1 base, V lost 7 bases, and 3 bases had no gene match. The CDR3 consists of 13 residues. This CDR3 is CSVPSGRSYEQYF. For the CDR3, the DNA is TGCAGTGTCCCTAGCGGGAGGTCCTACGAGCAGTACTTC.

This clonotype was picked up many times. Written as DNA, the CDR3 is TGTGCCAGCAGCTTAAGCGGTTTCACAGATACGCAGTATTTT. It encodes CASSLSGFTDTQYF. The chain uses TRBV11-2 and TRBJ2-3; D is perhaps TRBD2 (5 bases). This CDR3 is 14 amino acids long. The V end lost 2 bases, the J end lost 2 bases, and 8 bases lay between the germline ends. The germline CDR1 and CDR2 sequences are SGHAT and FQNNGV.

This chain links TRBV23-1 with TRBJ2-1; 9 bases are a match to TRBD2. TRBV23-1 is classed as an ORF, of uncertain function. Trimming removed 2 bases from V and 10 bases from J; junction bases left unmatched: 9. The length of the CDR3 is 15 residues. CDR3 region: CASSQLRGGGREQFF. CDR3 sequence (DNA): TGCGCCAGCAGTCAACTTCGCGGGGGGGGAAGGGAGCAGTTCTTC.

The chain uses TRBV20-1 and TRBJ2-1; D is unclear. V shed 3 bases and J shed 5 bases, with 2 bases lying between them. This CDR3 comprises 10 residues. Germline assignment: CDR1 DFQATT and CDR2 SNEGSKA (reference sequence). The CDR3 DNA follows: TGCAGTGCTAGTGACAATGAGCAGTTCTTC. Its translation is CSASDNEQFF.

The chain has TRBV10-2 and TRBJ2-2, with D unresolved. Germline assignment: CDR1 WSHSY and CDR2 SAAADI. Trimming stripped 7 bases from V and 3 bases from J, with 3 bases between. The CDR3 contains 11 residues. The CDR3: CASTHTGELFF. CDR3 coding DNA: TGCGCCAGCACCCACACCGGGGAGCTGTTTTTT.

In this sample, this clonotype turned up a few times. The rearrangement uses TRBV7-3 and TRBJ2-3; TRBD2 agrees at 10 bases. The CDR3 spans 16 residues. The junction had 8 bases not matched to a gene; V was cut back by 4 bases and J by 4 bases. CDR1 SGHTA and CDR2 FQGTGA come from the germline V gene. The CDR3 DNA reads TGTGCCAGCAGCTCCCTAGCGGGGGACGACGCAGATACGCAGTATTTT. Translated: CASSSLAGDDADTQYF.

The CDR3 spells CASSELGSGHTQETQYF. The CDR3 nucleotides are TGTGCCAGCAGTGAATTAGGTTCGGGACACACCCAAGAGACCCAGTACTTC. The J gene is TRBJ2-5, the V gene TRBV25-1; possible D gene TRBD1, 6 bases. CDR3 length: 17 residues. V lost 1 base and J lost 1, with 16 bases in between. Germline CDR1 reads MGHDK; CDR2 reads SYGVNS. The full variable domain, its missing parts supplied by reference TRBV25-1 and TRBJ2-5, is EADIYQTPRYLVIGTGKKITLECSQTMGHDKMYWYQQDPGMELHLIHYSYGVNSTEKGDLSSESTVSRIRTEHFPLTLESARPSHTSQYLCASSELGSGHTQETQYFGPGTRLLVL.

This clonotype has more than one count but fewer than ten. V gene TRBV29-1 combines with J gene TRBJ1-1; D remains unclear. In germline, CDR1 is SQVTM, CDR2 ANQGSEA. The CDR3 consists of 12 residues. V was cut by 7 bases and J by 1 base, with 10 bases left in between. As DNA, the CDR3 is TGCAGCGGTGGGCGACAGAACACTGAAGCTTTCTTT. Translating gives CSGGRQNTEAFF.

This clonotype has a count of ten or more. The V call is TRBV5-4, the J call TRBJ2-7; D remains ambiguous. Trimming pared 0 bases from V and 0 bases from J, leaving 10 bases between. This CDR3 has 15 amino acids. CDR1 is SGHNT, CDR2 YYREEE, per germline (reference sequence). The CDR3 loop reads CASSLGAGPSYEQYF. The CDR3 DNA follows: TGTGCCAGCAGCTTGGGGGCAGGCCCCTCCTACGAGCAGTACTTC.

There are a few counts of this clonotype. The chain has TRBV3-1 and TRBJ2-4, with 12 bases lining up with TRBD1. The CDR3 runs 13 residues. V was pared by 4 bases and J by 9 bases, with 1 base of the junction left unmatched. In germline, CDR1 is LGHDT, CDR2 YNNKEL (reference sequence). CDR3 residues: CASSPGQGAIQYF. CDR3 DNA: TGTGCCAGCAGCCCGGGACAGGGGGCCATTCAGTACTTC.

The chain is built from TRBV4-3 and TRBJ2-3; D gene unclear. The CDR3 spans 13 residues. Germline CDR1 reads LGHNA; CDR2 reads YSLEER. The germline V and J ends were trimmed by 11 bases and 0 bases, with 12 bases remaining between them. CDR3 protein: CARIRRSTDTQYF. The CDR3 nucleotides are TGCGCCCGTATCCGCCGCAGCACAGATACGCAGTATTTT.